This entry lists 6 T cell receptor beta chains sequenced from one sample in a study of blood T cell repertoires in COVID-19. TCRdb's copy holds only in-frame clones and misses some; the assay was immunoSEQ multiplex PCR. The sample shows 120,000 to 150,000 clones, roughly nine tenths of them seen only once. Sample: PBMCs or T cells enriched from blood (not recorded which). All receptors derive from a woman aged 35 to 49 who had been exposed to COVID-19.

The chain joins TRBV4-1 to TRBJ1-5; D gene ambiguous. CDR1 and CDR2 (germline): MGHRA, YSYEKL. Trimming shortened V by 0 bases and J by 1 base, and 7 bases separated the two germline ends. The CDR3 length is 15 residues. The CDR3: CASSQDRMSNQPQHF. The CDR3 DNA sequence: TGCGCCAGCAGCCAAGACAGAATGAGCAATCAGCCCCAGCATTTT.

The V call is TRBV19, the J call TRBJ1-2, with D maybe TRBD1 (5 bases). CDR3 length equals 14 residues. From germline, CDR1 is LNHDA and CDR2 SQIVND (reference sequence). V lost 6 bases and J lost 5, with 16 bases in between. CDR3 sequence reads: CASRGLAAPYGYTF. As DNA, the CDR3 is TGTGCCAGTAGGGGGCTTGCAGCCCCGTATGGCTACACCTTC.

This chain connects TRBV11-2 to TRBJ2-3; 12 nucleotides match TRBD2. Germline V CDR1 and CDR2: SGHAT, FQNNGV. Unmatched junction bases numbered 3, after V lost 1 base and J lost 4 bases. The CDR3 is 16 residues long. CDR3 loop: CASSLGLAGGADTQYF. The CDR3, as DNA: TGTGCCAGCAGCTTAGGGCTAGCGGGAGGGGCAGATACGCAGTATTTT.

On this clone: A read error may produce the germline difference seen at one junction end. The CDR3 sequence: CASRPGPFHGYTF. The CDR3 region has the DNA TGTGCCAGCAGGCCAGGGCCCTTTCATGGCTATACCTTC. The chain employs TRBV2 and TRBJ1-2, with D possibly being TRBD1 (5 bases). This CDR3 is built from 13 residues. Germline values: CDR1 SNHLY, CDR2 FYNNEI.

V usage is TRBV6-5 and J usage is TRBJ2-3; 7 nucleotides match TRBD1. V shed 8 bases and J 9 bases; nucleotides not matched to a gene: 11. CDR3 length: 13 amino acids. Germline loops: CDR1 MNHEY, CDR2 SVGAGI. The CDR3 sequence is CASGKGDSHTQYF. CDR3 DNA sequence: TGTGCCAGCGGCAAAGGGGACAGTCACACGCAGTATTTT.

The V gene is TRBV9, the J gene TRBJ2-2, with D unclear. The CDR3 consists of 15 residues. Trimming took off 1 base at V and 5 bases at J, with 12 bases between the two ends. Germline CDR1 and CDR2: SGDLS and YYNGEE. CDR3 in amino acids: CASSVSDTSTGELFF. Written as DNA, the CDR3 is TGTGCCAGCAGCGTATCAGACACATCGACCGGGGAGCTGTTTTTT. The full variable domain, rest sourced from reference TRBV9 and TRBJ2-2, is DSGVTQTPKHLITATGQRVTLRCSPRSGDLSVYWYQQSLDQGLQFLIQYYNGEERAKGNILERFSAQQFPDLHSELNLSSLELGDSALYFCASSVSDTSTGELFFGEGSRLTVL.